This is a list of T cell receptor beta chains from one sample in a study of cytomegalovirus exposure and HLA in healthy donors. The table came from immunoSEQ multiplex PCR; TCRdb's copy has only in-frame clones and leaves some out. The table lists about 110,000 clones, approximately 95% of them singletons. Material: PBMCs. The receptors originated from a woman younger than 35 in good health and CMV-seronegative. Each CDR3 is given with its conserved first and last residue. A D gene is named only where the DNA matches it firmly.

.	TRBV30	TRBJ2-7	CAWNRDSYEQYF	TGTGCCTGGAATCGGGACTCCTACGAGCAGTACTTC
.	TRBV10-1	TRBJ1-1	CASSDQGPSKKAFF	TGCGCCAGCAGTGACCAGGGGCCTTCAAAAAAAGCTTTCTTT
.	TRBV7-7	TRBJ1-1	CASSLDSNTEAFF	TGTGCCAGCAGCCTCGACAGTAACACTGAAGCTTTCTTT
.	TRBV5-4	TRBJ2-5	CASSARASAGETQYF	TGTGCCAGCAGCGCGCGGGCTAGCGCCGGGGAGACCCAGTACTTC
TRBD1	TRBV18	TRBJ2-2	CASSPDRGRNTGELFF	TGTGCCAGCTCACCAGACAGGGGGCGGAACACCGGGGAGCTGTTTTTT
TRBD1	TRBV2	TRBJ2-7	CASTGQGHDKYF	TGTGCCAGCACGGGACAGGGTCACGACAAGTACTTC
.	TRBV7-8	TRBJ1-5	CASSLDTGWPQHF	TGTGCCAGCAGCCTAGACACGGGGTGGCCCCAGCATTTT
TRBD1	TRBV7-9	TRBJ1-5	CASSPDRINQPQHF	TGTGCCAGCAGCCCGGACAGGATTAATCAGCCCCAGCATTTT
TRBD2	TRBV7-8	TRBJ2-3	CASRVAGSSTDTQYF	TGTGCCAGCAGGGTAGCGGGGAGTAGCACAGATACGCAGTATTTT
.	TRBV27	TRBJ2-7	CASSLLSVDEQYF	TGTGCCAGCAGTTTATTGTCGGTAGACGAGCAGTACTTC
TRBD1	TRBV27	TRBJ1-6	CASSLGRRTGMGLGYNSPLHF	TGTGCCAGCAGTTTAGGACGAAGGACAGGGATGGGTCTAGGGTATAATTCACCCCTCCACTTT
.	TRBV9	TRBJ1-2	CASSVGAGNYGYTF	TGTGCCAGCAGCGTAGGGGCAGGCAACTATGGCTACACCTTC
TRBD1	TRBV5-8	TRBJ2-1	CASSPRNRGYEQFF	TGTGCCAGCAGCCCTCGAAACAGGGGCTATGAGCAGTTCTTC
.	TRBV28	TRBJ2-1	CASSFVRVINEQFF	TGTGCCAGCAGTTTCGTTCGCGTTATCAATGAGCAGTTCTTC
.	TRBV5-1	TRBJ2-3	CASSSLGRGGTDTQYF	TGCGCCAGCAGCTCCCTCGGGCGGGGAGGCACAGATACGCAGTATTTT
.	TRBV15	TRBJ2-1	CATSVRGLTYNEQFF	TGTGCCACCAGCGTGCGGGGTCTGACCTACAATGAGCAGTTCTTC
.	TRBV29-1	TRBJ2-2	CSVAQANTGELFF	TGCAGCGTCGCACAGGCGAACACCGGGGAGCTGTTTTTT
.	TRBV6-6	TRBJ2-7	CASSYGPNSYEQYF	TGTGCCAGCAGTTACGGTCCTAACTCCTACGAGCAGTACTTC
.	TRBV18	TRBJ2-2	CASSPSGAGVGAGELFF	TGTGCCAGCTCACCATCGGGCGCGGGCGTCGGCGCCGGGGAGCTGTTTTTT
TRBD1	TRBV6-1	TRBJ1-1	CATTLGQGNTEAFF	TGTGCCACTACCCTGGGACAGGGGAACACTGAAGCTTTCTTT
TRBD1	TRBV5-8	TRBJ1-5	CASSLISDRGYSNQPQHF	TGTGCCAGCAGCTTGATCTCCGACAGGGGGTATAGCAATCAGCCCCAGCATTTT
TRBD1	TRBV15	TRBJ1-2	CATSRDASGGRGYTF	TGTGCCACCAGCAGAGATGCCTCAGGGGGCCGTGGCTACACCTTC
.	TRBV6-1	TRBJ2-7	CANPERFGFRYEQYF	TGTGCCAACCCCGAAAGGTTCGGGTTTCGCTACGAGCAGTACTTC